What follows are 23 T cell receptor beta chains derived from one specimen sequenced in a study of T cell clonotyping in hematopoietic cell transplantation (TCRdb year 2021). This sample's time point label indicates: 180 days after allo-HCT. Receptors were amplified or captured by the immunoSEQ multiplex PCR assay. TCRdb obtained this table from immuneACCESS and retained in-frame rearrangements with V and J assigned. These tables miss some clones; where compared with another copy, unresolved V genes account for less than half of the shortfall, and the remainder is unexplained. This sample comprises about 9,300 clones, about 90% of them detected only once. The biggest ten clones account for about 36% of the sample. Sample: PBMCs, taken 180 days after allogeneic stem cell transplant. The origin of the receptors is a human patient who had an allogeneic stem cell transplant, so the T cells may come from the graft donor. The donor label of this sample is uncertain. Some clones in this sample may be carry-over from other donors' samples.

The gene calls are TRBV5-6 and TRBJ1-2; D remains ambiguous. Germline values: CDR1 SGHDT, CDR2 YYEEEE. The CDR3 spans 15 residues. The V and J ends lost 0 bases and 7 bases respectively, with 16 bases between them. The CDR3: CASSLGPPGGGGYTF. CDR3 sequence (DNA): TGTGCCAGCAGCTTGGGCCCGCCGGGAGGTGGTGGCTACACCTTC.

V is TRBV6-1 and J is TRBJ2-6; D is perhaps TRBD1 (6 bases). Germline V gene sequence: CDR1 MNHNS, CDR2 SASEGT. CDR3 length equals 14 residues. V was cut by 7 bases and J by 5 bases, with 12 bases left in between. CDR3: CASTDRSRANVLTF. CDR3 nucleotides: TGTGCCAGCACTGACAGGTCTAGGGCCAACGTCCTGACTTTC.

CDR3 nucleotides: TGCGCCAGCAGCTGGGGGACTAGCGGGAGTGAGCAGTTCTTC. It yields the protein CASSWGTSGSEQFF. The V gene is TRBV5-1, the J gene TRBJ2-1; TRBD2 matches 14 bases. Trimming removed 3 bases from V and 9 bases from J; junction bases left unmatched: 2. Germline CDR1 and CDR2: SGHRS and YFSETQ. The CDR3 runs 14 residues.

The genes are TRBV30 and TRBJ2-7; D remains unclear. The CDR3 contains 13 residues. CDR1 is GTSNPN, CDR2 SVGIG, per germline (reference sequence). V was pared by 3 bases and J by 0 bases, with 9 bases between. The CDR3 region is CAWRRVPSYEQYF. The CDR3 nucleotides are TGTGCCTGGAGACGGGTTCCCTCCTACGAGCAGTACTTC. The complete variable domain, with remaining parts taken from reference TRBV30 and TRBJ2-7, reads SQTIHQWPATLVQPVGSPLSLECTVEGTSNPNLYWYRQAAGRGLQLLFYSVGIGQISSEVPQNLSASRPQDRQFILSSKKLLLSDSGFYLCAWRRVPSYEQYFGPGTRLTVT.

The chain is built from TRBV28 and TRBJ2-2, with TRBD1 matching 8 bases. Unmatched junction bases numbered 10, after V lost 7 bases and J lost 3 bases. This CDR3 has 16 residues. Germline loops: CDR1 MDHEN, CDR2 SYDVKM. CDR3 sequence: CASIGSTGGDTGELFF. The CDR3 bases are TGTGCCAGCATAGGCTCCACAGGGGGAGACACCGGGGAGCTGTTTTTT.

The chain joins TRBV19 to TRBJ2-1, with 7 bases matching TRBD1. The V gene end was trimmed by 1 base and the J gene end by 4 bases; junction bases not matched to a gene: 7. There are 16 residues in the CDR3. CDR1 and CDR2 (germline): LNHDA, SQIVND (reference sequence). Here the CDR3 reads CASSIAPQGDYNEQFF. Written as DNA, the CDR3 is TGTGCCAGTAGTATAGCCCCCCAGGGGGATTACAATGAGCAGTTCTTC.

This chain joins TRBV7-3 and TRBJ1-1, with 9 nucleotides matching TRBD1. The CDR3 runs 15 residues. Germline V gene data show CDR1 as SGHTA and CDR2 as FQGTGA. J was trimmed by 0 bases and V by 6 bases; bases with no gene match: 5. CDR3: CASRGQGTMNTEAFF. The CDR3, as DNA: TGTGCCAGCAGGGGACAGGGAACTATGAACACTGAAGCTTTCTTT.

The DNA for the CDR3 is TGTGCCAGCAGCGCCCACGGAACCGGGGAGCTGTTTTTT. Its protein is CASSAHGTGELFF. The chain couples TRBV9 to TRBJ2-2; D unclear. Germline CDR1 SGDLS, CDR2 YYNGEE. The CDR3 covers 13 residues. The V end was cut by 3 bases, the J end by 5 bases, with 8 bases between.

This clone was picked up a small number of times. The CDR3 loop reads CASSSSSGGEQFF. Written as DNA, the CDR3 is TGTGCCAGCAGTTCGAGTAGCGGGGGGGAGCAGTTCTTC. The chain has TRBV6-5 and TRBJ2-1, with TRBD2 matching 10 bases. CDR1 MNHEY and CDR2 SVGAGI come from the germline V gene. The CDR3 is 13 amino acids. The V segment lost 4 bases and the J segment 10 bases; nucleotides outside the gene matches: 4.

The V call is TRBV7-3, the J call TRBJ1-1; D perhaps matches TRBD1 (5 bases). The V gene's germline CDR1 is SGHTA and CDR2 FQGTGA. The ends were cut back, 3 bases at V and 0 bases at J, with 23 bases in the middle. The CDR3 length is 19 residues. The CDR3 protein is CASSLIVQGGAILNTEAFF. For the CDR3, the DNA is TGTGCCAGCAGCTTGATTGTCCAGGGAGGGGCAATACTGAACACTGAAGCTTTCTTT.

The chain employs TRBV6-5 and TRBJ2-2; 8 bases match TRBD2. CDR1 MNHEY and CDR2 SVGAGI come from the germline V gene. The trim removed 2 bases at V and 7 bases at J, leaving 3 bases unmatched. The CDR3 is 14 amino acids. This CDR3 is CASSYGLAGGELFF. The DNA of the CDR3 is TGTGCCAGCAGTTACGGGCTAGCGGGCGGGGAGCTGTTTTTT.

The chain is built from TRBV28 and TRBJ2-7; D may be TRBD1 (6 bases). Trimming removed 3 bases at V and 2 bases at J, with 14 bases between. The CDR3 loop spans 15 amino acids. Germline V CDR1 and CDR2: MDHEN, SYDVKM. The chain's CDR3 is CASSFPPGTTYEQYF. CDR3 nucleotides: TGTGCCAGCAGTTTCCCGCCTGGGACAACCTACGAGCAGTACTTC.

The chain combines TRBV28 with TRBJ2-1; D unresolved. This CDR3 comprises 15 residues. V shed 5 bases and J shed 5 bases, with 16 bases lying between them. Germline V lookup: CDR1 MDHEN, CDR2 SYDVKM. This CDR3 is CASSPLPRVDNEQFF. In nucleotides, the CDR3 is TGTGCCAGCAGTCCCCTCCCGAGAGTAGACAATGAGCAGTTCTTC.

CDR3 loop: CATGAETVTGELFF. CDR3 bases: TGTGCCACCGGCGCCGAGACAGTGACCGGGGAGCTGTTTTTT. The rearrangement joins TRBV2 to TRBJ2-2, with D possibly TRBD1 on 5 matching bases. The germline V gene has CDR1 SNHLY and CDR2 FYNNEI. The V and J ends lost 10 bases and 5 bases respectively, with 17 bases between them. The CDR3 contains 14 residues.

The V call is TRBV4-1, the J call TRBJ1-3, with D uncertain. Deletions cut 0 bases from V and 5 bases from J, with 11 bases between. Germline V gives CDR1 MGHRA, CDR2 YSYEKL. The CDR3 has 15 residues. CDR3 bases: TGCGCCAGCAGCCAAGAAATCGACTGGAGAAACACCATATATTTT. Translated, it gives CASSQEIDWRNTIYF.

Here the CDR3 DNA reads TGCAGCGTCACAATTTGGGGACTAGCGGACCACTCCTACAATGAGCAGTTCTTC. Its translation is CSVTIWGLADHSYNEQFF. The chain links TRBV29-1 to TRBJ2-1; TRBD2 matches at 11 bases. Unmatched junction bases numbered 13, after V lost 6 bases and J lost 0 bases. The CDR3 has 18 residues. CDR1 SQVTM and CDR2 ANQGSEA come from the germline V gene.

V usage is TRBV4-1 and J usage is TRBJ1-1; possible D gene TRBD1, 5 bases. Trimming removed 1 base from V and 1 base from J, with 10 bases in between. Per the germline V gene, CDR1 is MGHRA and CDR2 is YSYEKL. This CDR3 contains 15 residues. In DNA, the CDR3 is TGCGCCAGCAGCCAAGCATCAGGGACGAACACTGAAGCTTTCTTT. This codes for CASSQASGTNTEAFF.

The rearrangement uses TRBV18 and TRBJ1-3; a possible D gene is TRBD1 (5 bases). The CDR3 loop spans 16 amino acids. In germline, CDR1 is KGHSH, CDR2 LQKENI. V gave up 6 bases and J gave up 4 bases, with 19 bases separating them. CDR3 in amino acids: CASSLELGVRGNTIYF. CDR3 nucleotide sequence: TGTGCCAGCTCGCTAGAGCTAGGGGTGCGCGGAAACACCATATATTTT.

This chain links TRBV6-1 with TRBJ1-5; D gene uncertain. The CDR3 has 13 residues. The germline CDR1 and CDR2 sequences are MNHNS and SASEGT. Deletions cut 2 bases from V and 6 bases from J, with 8 bases between. The CDR3 nucleotides read TGTGCCAGCAGTGAAATAGGAGGTCAGCCCCAGCATTTT. Translating it yields CASSEIGGQPQHF.

The chain uses TRBV5-6 and TRBJ2-5, with D unclear. This CDR3 contains 13 residues. Germline V gives CDR1 SGHDT, CDR2 YYEEEE. V was cut by 0 bases and J by 4 bases, with 7 bases left in between. The CDR3 spells CASSLVRTETQYF. The CDR3 DNA reads TGTGCCAGCAGCTTGGTTAGGACAGAGACCCAGTACTTC.

The CDR3 sequence is CASSLDGRGAYQPQHF. CDR3 DNA: TGCGCCAGCAGCTTGGACGGAAGGGGTGCTTATCAGCCCCAGCATTTT. The chain employs TRBV5-1 and TRBJ1-5, with D possibly being TRBD1 (5 bases). Germline assignment: CDR1 SGHRS and CDR2 YFSETQ. Between the trimmed V and J ends, which lost 0 bases and 5 bases, there was a span of 15 bases. This CDR3 spans 16 amino acids. Based on the CDR3 plus reference TRBV5-1 and TRBJ1-5, the full variable domain is KAGVTQTPRYLIKTRGQQVTLSCSPISGHRSVSWYQQTPGQGLQFLFEYFSETQRNKGNFPGRFSGRQFSNSRSEMNVSTLELGDSALYLCASSLDGRGAYQPQHFGDGTRLSIL.

The DNA for the CDR3 is TGCGCCAGCCGGACAGGGGGAGATCCTGGAATCTCTGGAAACACCATATATTTT. Amino acid sequence: CASRTGGDPGISGNTIYF. The genes are TRBV10-2 and TRBJ1-3; 10 bases map to TRBD1. Germline CDR1 and CDR2: WSHSY and SAAADI. V was pared by 8 bases and J by 0 bases, with 13 bases of the junction left unmatched. There are 18 residues in the CDR3.

The rearrangement joins TRBV7-2 to TRBJ2-1; 8 bases are a match to TRBD2. Trimming removed 2 bases from V and 0 bases from J; junction bases left unmatched: 12. The CDR3 loop spans 19 amino acids. From germline, CDR1 is SGHTA and CDR2 FQGNSA. The CDR3 DNA sequence: TGTGCCAGCAGCTTAAGGACCTGGCGGGGGGTCACCTCCTACAATGAGCAGTTCTTC. Its protein product is CASSLRTWRGVTSYNEQFF.